Sequencing of this TCR beta chain was carried out in a study of blood T cells in healthy people across ages. For the study at large: Per every two T cells, about one barcoded beta molecule was captured by template switching. Study-wide results and limits: The long-lived group displayed more naive CD4+ cells, plus higher diversity, than the aged donors did. Estimated diversity that came from one million T cells was considered an underestimate.

Combining a sample-barcoded 5' primer with a J-beta primer mix, a second PCR ran for about 7 to 12 cycles. TCRdb reanalysed the 5' RACE reads using MiXCR and keeps one entry per CDR3 protein. The sample carries about 780,000 distinct CDR3 sequences, about half recorded once. Extraction yielded at least 5 micrograms of total RNA per sample. The CDR3 is made up of 15 amino acids. The germline CDR1 and CDR2 sequences are ENHRY and SYGVKD. The V end was cut by 3 bases, the J end by 4 bases, with 13 bases between. Concerning this clonotype: Its antigen remains unidentified.

The receptor's source is a man older than 75 in good health. Source material: blood. This chain uses TRBV10-3 with TRBJ2-1; maybe TRBD2 (6 bases). Here the CDR3 reads CAISERRETYNEQFF. The CDR3 DNA reads TGTGCCATCAGTGAACGGCGGGAAACTTACAATGAGCAGTTCTTC.